Listed below are T cell receptor beta chains from one sample, sequenced in a study of T-cell memory formation after mild COVID-19. TCRdb re-derived calls from the 5' RACE reads in MiXCR, one entry per CDR3 protein. The data contain about 470,000 distinct CDR3 sequences, nearly 25% of them singletons. The specimen was PBMCs or a T cell subset sorted from them (not recorded which). The receptors originated from an adult woman who had mild COVID-19 (a few samples of this study predate the infection). Cell type and time point are not known. Both conserved end residues are part of each CDR3.

V	J	CDR3
TRBV4-1	TRBJ2-7	CASSPGLAGGRYEQYF
TRBV29-1	TRBJ2-7	CSVAPSTGRAYEQYF
TRBV20-1	TRBJ2-7	CSARGGTSGPYF
TRBV7-2	TRBJ2-1	CASRMGGRADEQFF
TRBV5-5	TRBJ1-1	CASSSDTGQDKAFF
TRBV11-2	TRBJ2-7	CASSGDRVAYEQYF
TRBV18	TRBJ1-2	CASSPPGIYGYTF
TRBV12-3/TRBV12-4	TRBJ2-1	CASSLGGPHEQFF
TRBV27	TRBJ2-7	CASSFRTREGYEQYF
TRBV7-9	TRBJ2-1	CASSLKGTGSYNEQFF
TRBV19	TRBJ2-1	CASTVAGGPYNEQFF
TRBV5-5	TRBJ1-2	CASSSPNLYGYTF
TRBV4-1	TRBJ2-4	CASSLGLAGGEAKNIQYF
TRBV9	TRBJ2-2	CASSVRGGAVDTGELFF
TRBV4-1	TRBJ2-7	CASSQDDQGSPSYEQYF
TRBV20-1	TRBJ1-3	CSARGRSGNTIYF
TRBV7-2	TRBJ2-1	CASSLGRAPRGSYNEQFF
TRBV11-2	TRBJ2-1	CASTPRSPGLAGAEQFF
TRBV5-4	TRBJ2-6	CASSWGAAPGANVLTF
TRBV27	TRBJ1-1	CASSPIQGNTEAFF
TRBV5-1	TRBJ2-5	CASSLEPGGQETQYF
TRBV13	TRBJ1-1	CASSLGPVGTEAFF
TRBV23-1	TRBJ2-1	CASSQSEGAQGHNEQFF
TRBV6-5	TRBJ2-6	CATRDSRSGANVLTF
TRBV5-1	TRBJ2-7	CASSGDNDYEQYF
TRBV12-3/TRBV12-4	TRBJ2-1	CASSLVLAGAEQFF
TRBV7-3	TRBJ2-1	CASSFSGVLGEQFF
TRBV5-6	TRBJ2-7	CASSRTISAEQYF
TRBV7-9	TRBJ2-1	CASSSDKLYSYNEQFF
TRBV18	TRBJ1-4	CASSPGPAYEKLFF
TRBV10-3	TRBJ2-5	CAISGQRDGETQYF
TRBV11-2	TRBJ2-2	CASSLVGRGRNGELFF
TRBV28	TRBJ2-2	CASRKRTAETGELFF
TRBV7-6	TRBJ2-7	CASSLSGSAYEQYF
TRBV5-1	TRBJ2-7	CASSLTGGDEQYF
TRBV5-6	TRBJ2-2	CASSLQPRRELFF
TRBV27	TRBJ2-3	CASSPRERGTTDTQYF
TRBV5-1	TRBJ1-1	CASSWYNPGQGAEF
TRBV6-5	TRBJ2-1	CASSLDRGRNNEQFF
TRBV5-8	TRBJ2-1	CASSLRTSGGAFSYNEQFF
TRBV12-3/TRBV12-4	TRBJ1-2	CASSPPSGYGYTF
TRBV5-6	TRBJ2-7	CASSYTGWTGTNEQYF
TRBV13	TRBJ1-2	CASSFIGRDIYGYTF
TRBV6-4	TRBJ2-1	CASSETVDYNEQFF
TRBV24-1	TRBJ2-1	CATSEPLAGAGLLEQFF
TRBV11-2	TRBJ2-2	CASSLDGVRELFF
TRBV10-3	TRBJ2-3	CAISGRVGSGNSTDTQYF
TRBV5-4	TRBJ2-5	CASSGRSGGQETQYF
TRBV4-1	TRBJ1-6	CASSGPEGATYSPLHF
TRBV7-6	TRBJ1-2	CASSPRETGLNGYTF
TRBV20-1	TRBJ2-4	CSAPGQNKNIQYF
TRBV7-6	TRBJ1-3	CASREGGGPDGSGNTIYF
TRBV4-3	TRBJ2-5	CARPRGKETQYF
TRBV7-2	TRBJ2-1	CASSLVLLSSYNEQFF
TRBV2	TRBJ2-7	CASSDIAGVTYEQYF
TRBV19	TRBJ2-7	CASSGNFYEQYF
TRBV7-3	TRBJ1-2	CASSLTEGARSGYTF
TRBV5-1	TRBJ2-1	CASSWEPGTLVGSHEQFF